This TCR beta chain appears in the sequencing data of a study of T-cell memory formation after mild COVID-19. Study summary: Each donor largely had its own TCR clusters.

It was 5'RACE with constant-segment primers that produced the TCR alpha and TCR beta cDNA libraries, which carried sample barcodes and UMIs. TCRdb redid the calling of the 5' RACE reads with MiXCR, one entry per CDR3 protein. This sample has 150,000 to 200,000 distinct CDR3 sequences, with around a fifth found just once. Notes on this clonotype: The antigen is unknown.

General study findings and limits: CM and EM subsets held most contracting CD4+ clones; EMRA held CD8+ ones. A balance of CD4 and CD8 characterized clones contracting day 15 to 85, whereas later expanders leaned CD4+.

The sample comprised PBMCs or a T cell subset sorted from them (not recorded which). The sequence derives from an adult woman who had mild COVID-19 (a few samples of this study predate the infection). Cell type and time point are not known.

CDR3 nucleotides: TGTGCCAGCAGAACAGCGGGGGGGGCGCCCGAGCAGTACTTC. This translates into CASRTAGGAPEQYF. The chain combines TRBV28 with TRBJ2-7; 10 positions agree with TRBD2. CDR1 is MDHEN and CDR2 is SYDVKM in the germline V gene. This CDR3 is built from 14 residues. V was pared by 6 bases and J by 6 bases, with 8 bases of the junction left unmatched. The whole variable domain, remainder taken from reference TRBV28 and TRBJ2-7, is DVKVTQSSRYLVKRTGEKVFLECVQDMDHENMFWYRQDPGLGLRLIYFSYDVKMKEKGDIPEGYSVSREKKERFSLILESASTNQTSMYLCASRTAGGAPEQYFGPGTRLTVT.